This TCR beta chain is from a study of human T cells and chemical hapten exposure. The CDR3 has 16 residues. Trimming shortened V by 2 bases and J by 4 bases, and 15 bases separated the two germline ends. Germline values: CDR1 LGHDT, CDR2 YNNKEL (reference sequence). Via MiXCR, TCRdb re-called the RACE reads, giving one row per CDR3 protein. There are 65,000 to 90,000 distinct CDR3 sequences in the sample; approximately 7% occur only once, and 1.3% lies in the top ten. Time point meaning: patch test 2, 6 weeks after DPC sensitization. Treatment of the sample: therapeutic diphenylcyclopropenone sensitization with weekly scalp DPC. This clonotype was counted between two and nine times.

Sequencing was performed on whole blood, taken in connection with sensitization to the hapten diphenylcyclopropenone (DPC). The rearrangement uses TRBV3-1 and TRBJ1-3, with a possible D match to TRBD1 (6 bases). This TCR came from a woman in her twenties or thirties with alopecia areata. Some clones in this sample may be carry-over from other donors' samples. The CDR3 here is CASSQQPFRGGNTIYF. In DNA, the CDR3 is TGTGCCAGCAGCCAACAACCTTTCAGGGGCGGAAACACCATATATTTT.